Sequencing of this T cell receptor beta chain was carried out in a study of blood T cell repertoires in COVID-19. Across the whole study: Samples came from the United States, Italy and Spain, spanning acute and convalescent COVID-19. PBMCs, B-cell-depleted T cells, or T cells provided the cDNA or gDNA that made up the material.

With V trimmed by 4 bases and J by 7 bases, 7 bases remained unmatched. In germline, CDR1 is LGHDT, CDR2 YNNKEL (reference sequence). This CDR3 spans 15 amino acids. Source study methods: Estimates of nucleated cell counts were drawn from the amplification of reference gene primers. Measured with immunoSEQ multiplex PCR; TCRdb has only the in-frame clones, and not every one. The V and J calls and the clone size are those of that table, but D and trimming were determined from the DNA. This repertoire shows around 300,000 clones, 85% found once; its top ten account for less than 4.5%. The sequencing sample was made of peripheral blood. The sequence derives from a woman between 45 and 65 years old with active or convalescent COVID-19. This chain links TRBV3-1 (or the pseudogene TRBV3-2) with TRBJ1-4, with 9 bases that match TRBD1. The CDR3 protein is CASSPPGQGTEKLFF. Here the CDR3 DNA reads TGTGCCAGCAGCCCTCCGGGACAGGGTACTGAAAAACTGTTTTTT.